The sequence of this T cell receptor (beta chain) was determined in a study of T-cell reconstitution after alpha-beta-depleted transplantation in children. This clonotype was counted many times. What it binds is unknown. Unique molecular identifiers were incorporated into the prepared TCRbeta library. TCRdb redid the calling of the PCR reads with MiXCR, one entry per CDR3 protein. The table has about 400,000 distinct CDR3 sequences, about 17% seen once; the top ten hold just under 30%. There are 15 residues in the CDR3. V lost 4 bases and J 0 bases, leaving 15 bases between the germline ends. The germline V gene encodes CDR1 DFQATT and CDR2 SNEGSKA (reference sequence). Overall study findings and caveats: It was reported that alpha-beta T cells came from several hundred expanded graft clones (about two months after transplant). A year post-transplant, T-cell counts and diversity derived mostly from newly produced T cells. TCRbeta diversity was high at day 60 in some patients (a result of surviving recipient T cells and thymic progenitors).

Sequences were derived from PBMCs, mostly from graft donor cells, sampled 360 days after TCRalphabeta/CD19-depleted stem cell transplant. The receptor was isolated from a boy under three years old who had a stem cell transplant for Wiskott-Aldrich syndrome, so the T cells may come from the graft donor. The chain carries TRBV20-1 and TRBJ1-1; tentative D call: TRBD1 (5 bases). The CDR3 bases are TGCAGTGCTATTCCGGGACCCCCCTTGAACACTGAAGCTTTCTTT. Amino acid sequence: CSAIPGPPLNTEAFF.